This T cell receptor beta chain is from a study of blood T cell repertoires in COVID-19. Study-wide background: Samples came from the United States, Italy and Spain, spanning acute and convalescent COVID-19. T cells, B-cell-depleted T cells, or PBMCs supplied cDNA or gDNA.

Per the original methods: Counts of nucleated cells, estimated from reference gene primer amplification, were obtained. Measured with immunoSEQ multiplex PCR; TCRdb has only the in-frame clones, and not every one. V and J calls and clone size follow that table, whereas D and trimming were derived from the DNA. The sample records approximately 280,000 clones, approximately 84% being singletons. The germline CDR1 and CDR2 sequences are SGHAT and FQDESV (reference sequence). The CDR3 extends over 15 amino acids. Trimming stripped 4 bases from V and 7 bases from J, with 19 bases between. This clone was counted ten times or more. Seattle patients were enrolled during active infection and followed longitudinally.

Input material: peripheral blood. This clonotype was obtained from a human donor with COVID-19, enrolled during active disease. The donor label of this sample is uncertain. The J gene is TRBJ1-2, the V gene TRBV11-1, with D possibly matching TRBD1 (6 bases). The chain's CDR3 is CASSSEPGHLGGYTF. CDR3 bases: TGTGCCAGCAGCTCCGAACCGGGACATCTAGGTGGCTACACCTTC. The full variable domain, completed using reference TRBV11-1 and TRBJ1-2, is EAEVAQSPRYKITEKSQAVAFWCDPISGHATLYWYRQILGQGPELLVQFQDESVVDDSQLPKDRFSAERLKGVDSTLKIQPAELGDSAMYLCASSSEPGHLGGYTFGSGTRLTVV.